What follows is one TCR beta chain and its context. The antigen is unknown. This sample was taken from a study of cytomegalovirus exposure and HLA in healthy donors. Study background: The same platform as the approximately 700 first-cohort repertoires was used for the 100 to 150 validation repertoires, a later analysis reported. Points from the study as a whole: There were a few CMV-associated chains whose specificity for CMV antigens was confirmed in vitro.

Per the germline V gene, CDR1 is SNHLY and CDR2 is FYNNEI. The CDR3 consists of 15 residues. V shed 4 bases, J shed 4 bases, and the junction held 6 bases outside the gene matches. Sequenced by immunoSEQ multiplex PCR; TCRdb stores in-frame clones only, minus some. This sample has 160,000 or so clones, with around four fifths found just once. This clonotype was sampled from a man between 25 and 39 years old in good health and CMV-seropositive. V and J are TRBV2 and TRBJ2-3; 9 nucleotides align to TRBD2. Sequences were obtained from PBMCs. The CDR3 coding sequence is TGTGCCAGCAGTGCACAGGGCGGGGGGGCAGATACGCAGTATTTT. This codes for CASSAQGGGADTQYF.